This paragraph reports one T cell receptor beta chain. No antigen is known for it. When sampled, the donors appeared nominally healthy, though they likely had unrecorded immune exposures. PCR amplification relied on 60 Vbeta primers (plus 13 Jbeta primers). Sequencing used immunoSEQ multiplex PCR; TCRdb keeps in-frame clones, though not all of them. The sample has over 130,000 clones, around 70% seen once. The data were taken from a study of cytomegalovirus exposure and HLA in healthy donors. Study-wide results and limits: The authors enumerated 164 TCR beta chains as linked to cytomegalovirus. Researchers reported in a later analysis that a missense DCLRE1C variant was tied to TCR beta V- and J-gene trimming.

Germline-derived CDR1 and CDR2 are SGHTA and FQGNSA. The V end lost 5 bases, the J end lost 14 bases, and 22 bases lay between the germline ends. The CDR3 is 15 amino acids. The chain combines TRBV7-2 with TRBJ1-6; D is perhaps TRBD1 (6 bases). This receptor was obtained from a woman younger than 45 in good health and CMV-seronegative. Input material: PBMCs. CDR3 sequence (DNA): TGTGCCAGCAGCCCCTGGGGGCGTCCCGGTAGGGCCCTCCACTTT. Its translation is CASSPWGRPGRALHF.